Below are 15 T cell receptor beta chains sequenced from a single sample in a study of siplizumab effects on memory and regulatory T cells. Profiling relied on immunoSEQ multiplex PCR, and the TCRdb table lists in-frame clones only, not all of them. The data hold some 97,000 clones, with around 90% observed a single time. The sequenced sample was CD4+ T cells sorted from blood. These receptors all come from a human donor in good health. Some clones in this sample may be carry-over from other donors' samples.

DNA of the CDR3: TGCGCCAGCCGTGTAAAAGAGAACACTGAAGCTTTCTTT. Protein sequence: CASRVKENTEAFF. The chain joins TRBV5-1 to TRBJ1-1, with no clear D. The CDR3 runs 13 residues. Trimming stripped 7 bases from V and 1 base from J, with 11 bases between. In germline, CDR1 is SGHRS, CDR2 YFSETQ.

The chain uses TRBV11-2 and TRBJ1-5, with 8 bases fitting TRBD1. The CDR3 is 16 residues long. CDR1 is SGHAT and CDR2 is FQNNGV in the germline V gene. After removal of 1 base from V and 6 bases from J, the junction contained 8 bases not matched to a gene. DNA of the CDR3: TGTGCCAGCAGCTTAGGGACAGGGTTCGGTACTCAGCCCCAGCATTTT. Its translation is CASSLGTGFGTQPQHF. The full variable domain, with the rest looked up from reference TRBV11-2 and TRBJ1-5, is EAGVAQSPRYKIIEKRQSVAFWCNPISGHATLYWYQQILGQGPKLLIQFQNNGVVDDSQLPKDRFSAERLKGVDSTLKIQPAKLEDSAVYLCASSLGTGFGTQPQHFGDGTRLSIL.

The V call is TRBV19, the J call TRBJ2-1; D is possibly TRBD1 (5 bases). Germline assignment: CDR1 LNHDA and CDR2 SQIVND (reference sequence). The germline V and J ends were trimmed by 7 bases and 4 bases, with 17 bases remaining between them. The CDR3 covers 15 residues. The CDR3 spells CASTPTGQRYNEQFF. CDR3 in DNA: TGTGCCAGTACACCCACAGGACAACGGTACAATGAGCAGTTCTTC.

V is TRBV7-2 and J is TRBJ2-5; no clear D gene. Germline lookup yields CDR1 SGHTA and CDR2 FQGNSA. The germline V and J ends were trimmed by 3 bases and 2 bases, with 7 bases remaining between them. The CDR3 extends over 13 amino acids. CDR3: CASSFGVQETQYF. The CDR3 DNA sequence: TGTGCCAGCAGCTTTGGGGTACAAGAGACCCAGTACTTC.

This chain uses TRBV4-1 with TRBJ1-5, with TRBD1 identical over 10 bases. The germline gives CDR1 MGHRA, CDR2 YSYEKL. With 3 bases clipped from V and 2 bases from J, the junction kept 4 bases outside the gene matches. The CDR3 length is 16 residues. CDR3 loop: CASSQPGTGGNQPQHF. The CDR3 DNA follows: TGCGCCAGCAGCCAGCCCGGGACAGGGGGCAATCAGCCCCAGCATTTT.

The CDR3 loop is CASSPHRGAQPQHF. For the CDR3, the DNA is TGTGCCAGCAGCCCCCACAGGGGTGCTCAGCCCCAGCATTTT. The chain employs TRBV9 and TRBJ1-5; 7 nucleotides match TRBD1. The CDR3 totals 14 residues. Germline values: CDR1 SGDLS, CDR2 YYNGEE. The ends lost 4 bases at V and 6 bases at J; junction bases unmatched: 7.

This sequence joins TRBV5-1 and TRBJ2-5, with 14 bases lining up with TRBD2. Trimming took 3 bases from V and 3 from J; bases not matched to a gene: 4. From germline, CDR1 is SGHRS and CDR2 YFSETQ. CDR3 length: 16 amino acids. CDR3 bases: TGCGCCAGCAGCTCCTGGACTAGCGGGAGGAAAGAGACCCAGTACTTC. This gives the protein CASSSWTSGRKETQYF.

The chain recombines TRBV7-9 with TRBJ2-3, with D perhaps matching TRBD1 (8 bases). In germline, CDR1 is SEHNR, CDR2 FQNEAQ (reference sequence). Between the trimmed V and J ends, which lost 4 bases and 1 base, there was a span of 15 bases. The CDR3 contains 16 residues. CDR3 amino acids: CASSSRTGRGTDTQYF. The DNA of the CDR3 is TGTGCCAGCAGCTCCCGGACAGGGAGGGGCACAGATACGCAGTATTTT.

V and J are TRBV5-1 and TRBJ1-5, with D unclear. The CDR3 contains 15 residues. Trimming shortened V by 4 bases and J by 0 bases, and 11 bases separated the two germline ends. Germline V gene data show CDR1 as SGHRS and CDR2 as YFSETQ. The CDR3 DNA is TGCGCCAGCAGCGCGACCGGGAGTAGCAATCAGCCCCAGCATTTT. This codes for CASSATGSSNQPQHF.

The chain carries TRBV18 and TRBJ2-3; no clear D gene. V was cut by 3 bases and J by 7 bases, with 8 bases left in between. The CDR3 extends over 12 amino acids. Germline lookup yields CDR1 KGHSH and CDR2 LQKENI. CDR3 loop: CASSPLSYTQYF. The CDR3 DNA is TGTGCCAGCTCACCCCTCTCCTATACGCAGTATTTT.

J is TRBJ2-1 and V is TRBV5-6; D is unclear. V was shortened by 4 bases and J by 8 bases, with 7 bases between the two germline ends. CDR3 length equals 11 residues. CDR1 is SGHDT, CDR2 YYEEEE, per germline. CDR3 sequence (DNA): TGTGCCAGCAGCGTGAGCTATGAGCAGTTCTTC. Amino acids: CASSVSYEQFF. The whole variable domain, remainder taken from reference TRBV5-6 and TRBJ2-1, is DAGVTQSPTHLIKTRGQQVTLRCSPKSGHDTVSWYQQALGQGPQFIFQYYEEEERQRGNFPDRFSGHQFPNYSSELNVNALLLGDSALYLCASSVSYEQFFGPGTRLTVL.

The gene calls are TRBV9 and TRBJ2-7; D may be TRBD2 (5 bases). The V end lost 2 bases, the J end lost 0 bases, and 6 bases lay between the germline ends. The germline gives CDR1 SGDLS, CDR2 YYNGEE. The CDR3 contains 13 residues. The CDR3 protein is CASSVGVSYEQYF. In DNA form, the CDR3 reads TGTGCCAGCAGCGTCGGGGTCTCCTACGAGCAGTACTTC.

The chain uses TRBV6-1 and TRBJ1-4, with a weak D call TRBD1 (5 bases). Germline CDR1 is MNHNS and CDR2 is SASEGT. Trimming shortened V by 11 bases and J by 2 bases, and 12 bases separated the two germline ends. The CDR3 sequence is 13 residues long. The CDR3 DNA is TGTGCCGGTCGAGGGACTACTAATGAAAAACTGTTTTTT. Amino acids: CAGRGTTNEKLFF.

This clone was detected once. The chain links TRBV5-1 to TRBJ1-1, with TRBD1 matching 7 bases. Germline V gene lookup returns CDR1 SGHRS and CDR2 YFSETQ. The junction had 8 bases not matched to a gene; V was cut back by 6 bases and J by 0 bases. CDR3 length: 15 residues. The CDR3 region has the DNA TGCGCCAGCACCATGTCCGGGACAGTGAACACTGAAGCTTTCTTT. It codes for CASTMSGTVNTEAFF. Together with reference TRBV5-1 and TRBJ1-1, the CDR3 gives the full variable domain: KAGVTQTPRYLIKTRGQQVTLSCSPISGHRSVSWYQQTPGQGLQFLFEYFSETQRNKGNFPGRFSGRQFSNSRSEMNVSTLELGDSALYLCASTMSGTVNTEAFFGQGTRLTVV.

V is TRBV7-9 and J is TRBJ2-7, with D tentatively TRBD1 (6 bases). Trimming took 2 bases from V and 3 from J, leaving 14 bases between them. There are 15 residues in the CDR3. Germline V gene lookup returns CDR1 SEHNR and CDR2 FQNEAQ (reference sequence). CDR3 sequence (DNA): TGTGCCAGCAGCTTAATGACAGGACCAATCTACGAGCAGTACTTC. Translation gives CASSLMTGPIYEQYF. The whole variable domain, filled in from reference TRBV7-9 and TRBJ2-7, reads DTGVSQNPRHKITKRGQNVTFRCDPISEHNRLYWYRQTLGQGPEFLTYFQNEAQLEKSRLLSDRFSAERPKGSFSTLEIQRTEQGDSAMYLCASSLMTGPIYEQYFGPGTRLTVT.